These T cell receptor beta chains were read from a single sample in a study of cytomegalovirus exposure and HLA in healthy donors. TCRdb's copy holds only in-frame clones and misses some; the assay was immunoSEQ multiplex PCR. The sample holds 150,000 to 200,000 clones, 70% to 80% seen once. Sequencing was done on a sample of PBMCs. Receptors originate from a young man in good health and CMV-seronegative. CDR3s include the opening cysteine and the closing phenylalanine or tryptophan. Fields, in order: D gene, V gene, clone size, J gene, CDR3 protein, CDR3 DNA. The D gene is left open where the match is weak. Clone size, where shown, is once, few, many, or a class for clones that have expanded.

D gene: .
V gene: TRBV11-2
clone size: .
J gene: TRBJ1-1
CDR3 protein: CASLARGNTEAFF
CDR3 DNA: TGTGCCAGCTTGGCTCGGGGGAACACTGAAGCTTTCTTT

D gene: .
V gene: TRBV19
clone size: .
J gene: TRBJ2-1
CDR3 protein: CASSISNLVHNEQFF
CDR3 DNA: TGTGCCAGTAGTATTTCTAATCTAGTACACAATGAGCAGTTCTTC

D gene: TRBD2
V gene: TRBV27
clone size: few
J gene: TRBJ2-3
CDR3 protein: CASSLGSGGTQYF
CDR3 DNA: TGTGCCAGCAGTTTGGGGTCGGGGGGTACGCAGTATTTT

D gene: TRBD2
V gene: TRBV7-6
clone size: .
J gene: TRBJ2-5
CDR3 protein: CASSKSERGLAGQETQYF
CDR3 DNA: TGTGCCAGCAGCAAAAGTGAGCGGGGACTAGCGGGGCAAGAGACCCAGTACTTC

D gene: .
V gene: TRBV19
clone size: .
J gene: TRBJ1-5
CDR3 protein: CASSTNLPNQPQHF
CDR3 DNA: TGTGCCAGTAGTACTAACCTACCGAATCAGCCCCAGCATTTT

D gene: .
V gene: TRBV5-5
clone size: .
J gene: TRBJ1-5
CDR3 protein: CASSFDGGYSNQPQHF
CDR3 DNA: TGTGCCAGCAGCTTCGACGGCGGGTATAGCAATCAGCCCCAGCATTTT

D gene: TRBD1
V gene: TRBV19
clone size: .
J gene: TRBJ1-2
CDR3 protein: CASRETGDYGYTF
CDR3 DNA: TGTGCCAGTAGAGAGACAGGGGACTATGGCTACACCTTC

D gene: TRBD2
V gene: TRBV5-5
clone size: medium-sized
J gene: TRBJ2-7
CDR3 protein: CASSWGTSGSYEQYF
CDR3 DNA: TGTGCCAGCAGCTGGGGGACTAGCGGGAGTTACGAGCAGTACTTC

D gene: TRBD2
V gene: TRBV6-1
clone size: .
J gene: TRBJ2-1
CDR3 protein: CASSKAPLAGGPSSYNEQFF
CDR3 DNA: TGTGCCAGCAGTAAAGCGCCACTAGCGGGAGGGCCGAGCTCCTACAATGAGCAGTTCTTC

D gene: .
V gene: TRBV19
clone size: .
J gene: TRBJ1-5
CDR3 protein: CASSMFGQGLNQPQHF
CDR3 DNA: TGTGCCAGTAGTATGTTTGGGCAGGGCCTCAATCAGCCCCAGCATTTT

D gene: TRBD2
V gene: TRBV10-3
clone size: .
J gene: TRBJ2-1
CDR3 protein: CAIRPGGRPEQFF
CDR3 DNA: TGTGCCATCAGACCCGGCGGGAGACCCGAGCAGTTCTTC

D gene: TRBD2
V gene: TRBV6-1
clone size: .
J gene: TRBJ2-1
CDR3 protein: CASSDSQIAGGRYNEQFF
CDR3 DNA: TGTGCCAGCAGTGATAGTCAGATAGCGGGAGGCAGGTATAATGAGCAGTTCTTC

D gene: .
V gene: TRBV5-1
clone size: .
J gene: TRBJ2-7
CDR3 protein: CASSPGAGPEQYF
CDR3 DNA: TGCGCCAGCAGCCCTGGGGCAGGCCCCGAGCAGTACTTC

D gene: .
V gene: TRBV9
clone size: .
J gene: TRBJ2-6
CDR3 protein: CASSGTAGANVLTF
CDR3 DNA: TGTGCCAGCAGCGGGACAGCTGGGGCCAACGTCCTGACTTTC

D gene: TRBD1
V gene: TRBV7-9
clone size: .
J gene: TRBJ2-5
CDR3 protein: CASSRTDRDIETQYF
CDR3 DNA: TGTGCCAGCAGCCGGACCGACAGGGATATAGAGACCCAGTACTTC

D gene: .
V gene: TRBV4-1
clone size: .
J gene: TRBJ2-7
CDR3 protein: CASSQVGGSWYEQYF
CDR3 DNA: TGCGCCAGCAGCCAAGTAGGAGGGAGTTGGTACGAGCAGTACTTC

D gene: .
V gene: TRBV6-1
clone size: .
J gene: TRBJ1-5
CDR3 protein: CASSELVAGLSNQPQHF
CDR3 DNA: TGTGCCAGCAGTGAATTAGTTGCAGGGTTGAGCAATCAGCCCCAGCATTTT

D gene: TRBD1
V gene: TRBV19
clone size: .
J gene: TRBJ2-6
CDR3 protein: CASRIQGAGANVLTF
CDR3 DNA: TGTGCCAGTAGGATACAGGGGGCCGGGGCCAACGTCCTGACTTTC

D gene: .
V gene: TRBV19
clone size: .
J gene: TRBJ2-3
CDR3 protein: CASRGRGSTDTQYF
CDR3 DNA: TGTGCCAGTAGGGGGCGGGGAAGCACAGATACGCAGTATTTT

D gene: TRBD2
V gene: TRBV4-1
clone size: .
J gene: TRBJ2-7
CDR3 protein: CASSQPSGRRLYEQYF
CDR3 DNA: TGCGCCAGCAGCCAACCTAGCGGGAGACGACTCTACGAGCAGTACTTC

D gene: TRBD1
V gene: TRBV20-1
clone size: .
J gene: TRBJ2-3
CDR3 protein: CSAQGRDTQYF
CDR3 DNA: TGCAGTGCACAGGGGAGAGATACGCAGTATTTT

D gene: TRBD2
V gene: TRBV5-5
clone size: .
J gene: TRBJ2-2
CDR3 protein: CASSPGLAEVANTGELFF
CDR3 DNA: TGTGCCAGCAGCCCCGGACTAGCGGAGGTCGCGAACACCGGGGAGCTGTTTTTT

D gene: .
V gene: TRBV7-9
clone size: .
J gene: TRBJ1-1
CDR3 protein: CASSLDGKSEAFF
CDR3 DNA: TGTGCCAGCAGCTTAGACGGGAAGTCTGAAGCTTTCTTT

D gene: TRBD1
V gene: TRBV19
clone size: .
J gene: TRBJ1-5
CDR3 protein: CASSIQGDGNNQPQHF
CDR3 DNA: TGTGCCAGTAGCATACAGGGGGACGGGAACAACCAGCCCCAGCATTTT

D gene: .
V gene: TRBV28
clone size: .
J gene: TRBJ2-3
CDR3 protein: CATSTDTQYF
CDR3 DNA: TGTGCCACCTCCACAGATACGCAGTATTTT

D gene: .
V gene: TRBV7-9
clone size: .
J gene: TRBJ1-1
CDR3 protein: CASSLGGSAPLNTEAFF
CDR3 DNA: TGTGCCAGCAGCTTAGGGGGCTCAGCTCCCCTGAACACTGAAGCTTTCTTT

D gene: .
V gene: TRBV15
clone size: .
J gene: TRBJ2-7
CDR3 protein: CATSRYHAQYTTYEQYF
CDR3 DNA: TGTGCCACCAGCAGATACCACGCACAGTATACCACCTACGAGCAGTACTTC

D gene: .
V gene: TRBV28
clone size: once
J gene: TRBJ2-3
CDR3 protein: CASSARTDTQYF
CDR3 DNA: TGTGCCAGCAGCGCCAGGACAGATACGCAGTATTTT

D gene: .
V gene: TRBV27
clone size: .
J gene: TRBJ1-5
CDR3 protein: CASSSRRYRNQPQHF
CDR3 DNA: TGTGCCAGCAGTTCAAGGCGCTACAGGAATCAGCCCCAGCATTTT

D gene: TRBD2
V gene: TRBV5-5
clone size: .
J gene: TRBJ2-3
CDR3 protein: CASSLGLAGGKADTQYF
CDR3 DNA: TGTGCCAGCAGCTTGGGACTAGCGGGAGGAAAAGCAGATACGCAGTATTTT

D gene: .
V gene: TRBV6-5
clone size: .
J gene: TRBJ1-2
CDR3 protein: CASSYTGSNYGYTF
CDR3 DNA: TGTGCCAGCAGTTACACAGGTAGTAACTATGGCTACACCTTC

D gene: TRBD1
V gene: TRBV2
clone size: .
J gene: TRBJ1-1
CDR3 protein: CASTLDRVEAFF
CDR3 DNA: TGTGCCAGCACCTTGGACAGGGTAGAAGCTTTCTTT

D gene: TRBD2
V gene: TRBV2
clone size: once
J gene: TRBJ2-7
CDR3 protein: CASSDILAGVPYEQYF
CDR3 DNA: TGTGCCAGCAGTGATATCCTAGCGGGAGTACCCTACGAGCAGTACTTC

D gene: .
V gene: TRBV5-1
clone size: few
J gene: TRBJ1-4
CDR3 protein: CASSLGPTLVGDATNEKLFF
CDR3 DNA: TGCGCCAGCAGCTTGGGACCCACACTCGTGGGAGATGCAACTAATGAAAAACTGTTTTTT

D gene: TRBD1
V gene: TRBV5-1
clone size: .
J gene: TRBJ1-1
CDR3 protein: CASSRGQGARDTEAFF
CDR3 DNA: TGCGCCAGCAGCCGGGGACAGGGGGCGCGGGACACTGAAGCTTTCTTT

D gene: TRBD1
V gene: TRBV9
clone size: .
J gene: TRBJ2-1
CDR3 protein: CASSLTITGGPSVF
CDR3 DNA: TGTGCCAGCAGCTTGACTATTACAGGGGGCCCCTCGGTCTTC

D gene: .
V gene: TRBV19
clone size: .
J gene: TRBJ1-5
CDR3 protein: CASSIAGGTQPQHF
CDR3 DNA: TGTGCCAGTAGTATAGCGGGGGGGACTCAGCCCCAGCATTTT

D gene: TRBD2
V gene: TRBV29-1
clone size: .
J gene: TRBJ2-1
CDR3 protein: CSVTGTSGGNNEQFF
CDR3 DNA: TGCAGCGTCACCGGGACTAGCGGAGGAAACAATGAGCAGTTCTTC

D gene: TRBD1
V gene: TRBV7-3
clone size: .
J gene: TRBJ1-2
CDR3 protein: CASSSSTGFDYTF
CDR3 DNA: TGTGCCAGCAGCTCGTCGACAGGGTTCGACTACACCTTC

D gene: TRBD1
V gene: TRBV19
clone size: .
J gene: TRBJ2-7
CDR3 protein: CASSIGGQGSSEQYF
CDR3 DNA: TGTGCCAGTAGTATTGGAGGACAGGGCTCCTCCGAGCAGTACTTC

D gene: .
V gene: TRBV28
clone size: .
J gene: TRBJ1-2
CDR3 protein: CASSYDSNYGYTF
CDR3 DNA: TGTGCCAGCAGTTACGACAGTAACTATGGCTACACCTTC

D gene: TRBD1
V gene: TRBV7-8
clone size: once
J gene: TRBJ2-7
CDR3 protein: CASSSRDRGFYEQYF
CDR3 DNA: TGTGCCAGCAGCTCCCGGGACAGGGGGTTCTACGAGCAGTACTTC

D gene: TRBD1
V gene: TRBV7-8
clone size: .
J gene: TRBJ2-7
CDR3 protein: CASSPQTGTYEQYF
CDR3 DNA: TGTGCCAGCAGCCCCCAGACAGGGACCTACGAGCAGTACTTC

D gene: .
V gene: TRBV27
clone size: .
J gene: TRBJ1-5
CDR3 protein: CASSLGDRSDQPQHF
CDR3 DNA: TGTGCCAGCAGTTTAGGTGACAGGTCTGACCAGCCCCAGCATTTT

D gene: TRBD1
V gene: TRBV28
clone size: few
J gene: TRBJ1-6
CDR3 protein: CASSSHRGQNSPLHF
CDR3 DNA: TGTGCCAGCAGTTCCCACAGGGGGCAGAATTCACCCCTCCACTTT

D gene: .
V gene: TRBV7-4
clone size: .
J gene: TRBJ1-3
CDR3 protein: CASTGLRGPGNTIYF
CDR3 DNA: TGTGCCAGCACCGGCTTACGAGGGCCTGGAAACACCATATATTTT

D gene: .
V gene: TRBV27
clone size: .
J gene: TRBJ2-1
CDR3 protein: CASSTPGVWVSGNEQFF
CDR3 DNA: TGTGCCAGCAGTACCCCGGGGGTCTGGGTTAGCGGTAATGAGCAGTTCTTC

D gene: .
V gene: TRBV9
clone size: .
J gene: TRBJ2-3
CDR3 protein: CASSVGGLSTDTQYF
CDR3 DNA: TGTGCCAGCAGCGTAGGTGGGCTTAGCACAGATACGCAGTATTTT

D gene: .
V gene: TRBV14
clone size: .
J gene: TRBJ1-2
CDR3 protein: CASSQDARNYGYTF
CDR3 DNA: TGTGCCAGCAGCCAAGATGCACGGAACTATGGCTACACCTTC

D gene: TRBD1
V gene: TRBV28
clone size: .
J gene: TRBJ1-5
CDR3 protein: CASNPKLTGVNQPQHF
CDR3 DNA: TGTGCCAGCAACCCAAAATTGACAGGGGTCAATCAGCCCCAGCATTTT

D gene: TRBD1
V gene: TRBV23-1
clone size: .
J gene: TRBJ2-1
CDR3 protein: CASSQSWDSPNSYNEQFF
CDR3 DNA: TGCGCCAGCAGTCAATCTTGGGACAGTCCCAACTCCTACAATGAGCAGTTCTTC

D gene: .
V gene: TRBV5-4
clone size: .
J gene: TRBJ1-1
CDR3 protein: CASSPLTGSTEAFF
CDR3 DNA: TGTGCCAGCAGCCCGCTGACAGGTTCCACTGAAGCTTTCTTT

D gene: TRBD2
V gene: TRBV28
clone size: .
J gene: TRBJ2-1
CDR3 protein: CASRGTSGRAPYNEQFF
CDR3 DNA: TGTGCCAGTAGAGGGACTAGCGGGAGGGCCCCTTACAATGAGCAGTTCTTC

D gene: TRBD1
V gene: TRBV11-2
clone size: .
J gene: TRBJ1-5
CDR3 protein: CASSFTPGQGVNQPQHF
CDR3 DNA: TGTGCCAGCAGCTTCACACCGGGACAGGGGGTCAATCAGCCCCAGCATTTT

D gene: .
V gene: TRBV28
clone size: .
J gene: TRBJ1-5
CDR3 protein: CASSLHQGNNQPQHF
CDR3 DNA: TGTGCCAGCAGTTTACACCAGGGGAACAATCAGCCCCAGCATTTT

D gene: .
V gene: TRBV27
clone size: .
J gene: TRBJ1-5
CDR3 protein: CASRLTGSNQPQHF
CDR3 DNA: TGTGCCAGCAGACTGACTGGAAGCAATCAGCCCCAGCATTTT

D gene: .
V gene: TRBV2
clone size: .
J gene: TRBJ2-3
CDR3 protein: CASSPFWGESRTDTQYF
CDR3 DNA: TGTGCCAGCAGTCCCTTTTGGGGGGAGAGTAGGACAGATACGCAGTATTTT